One and the same sample provided the 5 T cell receptor beta chains below, sequenced in a study of cytomegalovirus exposure and HLA in healthy donors. The PCR had 60 Vbeta and 13 Jbeta primers. Only in-frame clones appear in the TCRdb table, and some are missing; sequencing was by immunoSEQ multiplex PCR. The sample has 110,000 or so clones, about 76% seen once. The sequencing sample was made of PBMCs. All receptors come from a woman in her forties in good health and CMV-seronegative.

This rearrangement joins TRBV7-9 to TRBJ2-2; D perhaps matches TRBD2 (6 bases). The germline V and J ends were trimmed by 0 bases and 6 bases, with 8 bases remaining between them. CDR3 length equals 14 residues. Germline CDR1 SEHNR, CDR2 FQNEAQ (reference sequence). The DNA for the CDR3 is TGTGCCAGCAGCTTAGCAGGAGGGGCCGGGGAGCTGTTTTTT. Protein: CASSLAGGAGELFF.

V and J are TRBV11-2 and TRBJ2-2; TRBD1 aligns across 9 bases. The CDR3 loop spans 16 amino acids. Germline lookup yields CDR1 SGHAT and CDR2 FQNNGV. J was trimmed by 3 bases and V by 7 bases; bases with no gene match: 9. The CDR3 spells CASTKQQGAYTGELFF. The DNA for the CDR3 is TGTGCCAGCACCAAACAACAGGGGGCGTACACCGGGGAGCTGTTTTTT.

This clone was seen a handful of times. The rearrangement links TRBV5-4 to TRBJ1-1; possibly TRBD1 for D (5 bases). V gave up 5 bases and J gave up 2 bases, with 16 bases separating them. The length of the CDR3 is 15 residues. Germline loops: CDR1 SGHNT, CDR2 YYREEE (reference sequence). Here the CDR3 reads CASRSPLDRNTEAFF. The CDR3 coding sequence is TGTGCCAGCAGATCACCCCTCGACAGAAACACTGAAGCTTTCTTT.

This clone appeared a few times. This chain uses TRBV2 with TRBJ1-1; the D gene is possibly TRBD1 (6 bases). The CDR3 loop spans 14 amino acids. Germline-derived CDR1 and CDR2 are SNHLY and FYNNEI. The V end lost 7 bases, the J end lost 4 bases, and 16 bases lay between the germline ends. This chain's CDR3 is CASILQGQGTEAFF. The CDR3 DNA follows: TGTGCCAGCATCTTACAGGGTCAAGGCACTGAAGCTTTCTTT.

V usage is TRBV11-3 and J usage is TRBJ2-3, with TRBD2 matching over 11 bases. V was clipped by 5 bases and J by 0 bases; unmatched bases: 4. The CDR3 covers 16 residues. The germline V gene has CDR1 SGHNT and CDR2 YENEEA. The CDR3 protein is CASSIGLAGSTDTQYF. The CDR3 DNA is TGTGCCAGCAGCATCGGACTAGCGGGCAGCACAGATACGCAGTATTTT. Full variable domain (missing parts from reference TRBV11-3 and TRBJ2-3): EAGVVQSPRYKIIEKKQPVAFWCNPISGHNTLYWYLQNLGQGPELLIRYENEEAVDDSQLPKDRFSAERLKGVDSTLKIQPAELGDSAVYLCASSIGLAGSTDTQYFGPGTRLTVL.